The clone carrying this T cell receptor beta chain has more than one count but fewer than ten. The record originates from a study of blood T cell repertoires in COVID-19. Study-level background: Some COVID-19 samples were acute and others convalescent; all came from the United States, Italy and Spain. PBMCs, B-cell-depleted T cells, or T cells provided the cDNA or gDNA that made up the material.

The authors' processing: How many nucleated cells were present was estimated from reference gene primer amplification. Libraries were prepared by immunoSEQ multiplex PCR; TCRdb keeps only in-frame clonotypes and omits some of them. D and trimming were read from the DNA, whereas the V and J calls and clone size are those reported in that table. Of about 140,000 clones in the sample, roughly four fifths were seen once. Trimming cost V 8 bases and J 5 bases; bases outside gene matches: 8. The germline gives CDR1 SGHTA, CDR2 FQGNSA. This CDR3 region has 13 residues. The sequence came from an elderly man with acute or convalescent COVID-19. Material for sequencing was peripheral blood. The chain links TRBV7-2 to TRBJ1-1; TRBD1 aligns across 7 bases. The DNA of the CDR3 is TGTGCCAGCCAAAGGGGGCAATATACTGAAGCTTTCTTT. Encoded protein: CASQRGQYTEAFF.